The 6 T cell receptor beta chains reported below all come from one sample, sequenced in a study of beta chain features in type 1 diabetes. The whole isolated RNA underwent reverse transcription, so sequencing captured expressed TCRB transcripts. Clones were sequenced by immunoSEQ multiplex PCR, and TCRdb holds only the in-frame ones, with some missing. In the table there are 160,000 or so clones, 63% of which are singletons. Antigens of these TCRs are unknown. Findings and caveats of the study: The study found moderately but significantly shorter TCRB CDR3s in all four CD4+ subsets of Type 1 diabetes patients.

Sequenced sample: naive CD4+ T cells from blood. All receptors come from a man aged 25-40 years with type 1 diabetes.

As DNA, the CDR3 is TGTGCCTGGAGGCACAGGGGAGGAGAGACCCAGTACTTC. Translation gives CAWRHRGGETQYF. The gene calls are TRBV30 and TRBJ2-5, with D possibly being TRBD1 (7 bases). The V end lost 3 bases, the J end lost 4 bases, and 12 bases lay between the germline ends. Germline V lookup: CDR1 GTSNPN, CDR2 SVGIG (reference sequence). The CDR3 length is 13 residues.

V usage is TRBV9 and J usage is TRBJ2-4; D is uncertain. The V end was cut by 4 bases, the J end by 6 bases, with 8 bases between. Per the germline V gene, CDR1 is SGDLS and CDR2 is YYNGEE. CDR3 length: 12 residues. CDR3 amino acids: CASSWTINIQYF. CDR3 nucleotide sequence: TGTGCCAGCAGCTGGACGATAAACATTCAGTACTTC.

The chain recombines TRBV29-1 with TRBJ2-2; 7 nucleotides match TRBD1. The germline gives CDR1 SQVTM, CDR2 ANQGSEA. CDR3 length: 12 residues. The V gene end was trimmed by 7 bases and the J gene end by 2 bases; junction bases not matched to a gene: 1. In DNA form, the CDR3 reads TGCAGCGGACAGGGAAACACCGGGGAGCTGTTTTTT. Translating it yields CSGQGNTGELFF.

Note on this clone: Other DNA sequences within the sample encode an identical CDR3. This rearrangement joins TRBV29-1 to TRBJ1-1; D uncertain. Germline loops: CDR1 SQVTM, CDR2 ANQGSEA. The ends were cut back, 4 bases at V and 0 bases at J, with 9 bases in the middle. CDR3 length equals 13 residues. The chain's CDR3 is CSVGTVLNTEAFF. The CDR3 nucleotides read TGCAGCGTTGGGACGGTACTGAACACTGAAGCTTTCTTT.

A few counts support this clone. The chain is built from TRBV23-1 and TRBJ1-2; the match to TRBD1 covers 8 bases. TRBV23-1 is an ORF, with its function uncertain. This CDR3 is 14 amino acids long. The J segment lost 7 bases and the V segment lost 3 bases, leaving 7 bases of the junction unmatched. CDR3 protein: CASSHCDRGGGYTF. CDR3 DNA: TGCGCCAGCAGTCATTGTGACAGGGGCGGTGGCTACACCTTC.

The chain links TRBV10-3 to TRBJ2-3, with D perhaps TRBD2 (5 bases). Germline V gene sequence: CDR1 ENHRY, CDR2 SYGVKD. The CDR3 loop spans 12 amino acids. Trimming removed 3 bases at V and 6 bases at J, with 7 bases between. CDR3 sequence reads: CAISDRRDTQYF. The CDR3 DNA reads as TGTGCCATCAGTGATAGGAGGGATACGCAGTATTTT.